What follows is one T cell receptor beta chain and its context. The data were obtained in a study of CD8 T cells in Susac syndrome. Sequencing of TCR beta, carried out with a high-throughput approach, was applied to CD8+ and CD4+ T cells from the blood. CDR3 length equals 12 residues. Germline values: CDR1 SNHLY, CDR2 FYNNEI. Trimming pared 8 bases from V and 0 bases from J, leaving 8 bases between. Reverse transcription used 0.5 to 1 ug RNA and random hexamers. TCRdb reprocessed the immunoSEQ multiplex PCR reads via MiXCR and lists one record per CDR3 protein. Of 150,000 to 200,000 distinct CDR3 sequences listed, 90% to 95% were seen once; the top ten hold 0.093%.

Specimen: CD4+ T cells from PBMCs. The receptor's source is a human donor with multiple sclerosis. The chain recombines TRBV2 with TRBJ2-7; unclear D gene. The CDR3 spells CASSKSSYEQYF. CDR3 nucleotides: TGTGCCAGCTCTAAAAGCTCCTACGAGCAGTACTTC.